Presented here are 19 T cell receptor beta chains from one specimen sequenced in a study of cytomegalovirus exposure and HLA in healthy donors. The primer mix had 60 Vbeta and 13 Jbeta primers. TCRdb's copy holds only in-frame clones and misses some; the assay was immunoSEQ multiplex PCR. The profile shows hundreds of thousands of clones, approximately 70% of them singletons. Specimen: PBMCs. The origin of the receptors is a man aged 35 to 55 in good health and CMV-seropositive.

A few counts support this clone. The rearrangement uses TRBV5-4 and TRBJ2-7; TRBD1 matches at 11 bases. There are 14 residues in the CDR3. Unmatched junction bases numbered 5, after V lost 4 bases and J lost 5 bases. From germline, CDR1 is SGHNT and CDR2 YYREEE (reference sequence). The CDR3 protein is CASSPWTGGDEQYF. The CDR3 coding sequence is TGTGCCAGCAGCCCGTGGACAGGGGGCGACGAGCAGTACTTC.

V and J are TRBV19 and TRBJ2-2, with 9 bases identical to TRBD1. V was pared by 4 bases and J by 5 bases, with 8 bases of the junction left unmatched. The CDR3 runs 16 residues. The germline V gene encodes CDR1 LNHDA and CDR2 SQIVND (reference sequence). This chain's CDR3 is CASSTLTGGGTGELFF. The CDR3, as DNA: TGTGCCAGTAGTACCCTTACAGGGGGCGGAACCGGGGAGCTGTTTTTT.

This clone has just one count. The V and J genes are TRBV5-4 and TRBJ2-5; D ambiguous. The CDR3 runs to 14 residues. Germline V gene sequence: CDR1 SGHNT, CDR2 YYREEE (reference sequence). The ends were cut back, 4 bases at V and 0 bases at J, with 10 bases in the middle. Here the CDR3 DNA reads TGTGCCAGCAGCAAGCCAGGTTACCAAGAGACCCAGTACTTC. It encodes CASSKPGYQETQYF.

The chain employs TRBV4-2 and TRBJ1-6; the match to TRBD1 covers 8 bases. Per germline, CDR1 LGHNA and CDR2 YNFKEQ. J lost 5 bases, V lost 4 bases, and 4 bases had no gene match. This CDR3 spans 15 amino acids. The CDR3, as DNA: TGTGCCAGCAGCCGACCGGGACAGGATAATTCACCCCTCCACTTT. It translates to CASSRPGQDNSPLHF.

The table lists this clone with a count of one. The chain links TRBV5-1 to TRBJ1-1; 7 positions agree with TRBD1. The V segment lost 4 bases and the J segment 4 bases; nucleotides outside the gene matches: 10. The germline CDR1 and CDR2 sequences are SGHRS and YFSETQ. The CDR3 consists of 15 residues. CDR3 bases: TGCGCCAGCAGCCCAAACAGGGGTGGGAGCACTGAAGCTTTCTTT. The encoded protein is CASSPNRGGSTEAFF.

Only one count was recorded for this clone. The chain recombines TRBV2 with TRBJ1-2; D unclear. V dropped 3 bases and J dropped 4 bases, with 9 bases sitting between them. This CDR3 contains 13 residues. Germline V gives CDR1 SNHLY, CDR2 FYNNEI. The CDR3 bases are TGTGCCAGCAGTGATACACCTCTCTATGGCTACACCTTC. Amino acids: CASSDTPLYGYTF.

On this clone: The junction shows a germline mismatch at one end, possibly a read error. The chain recombines TRBV27 with TRBJ2-7; 10 bases are a match to TRBD1. The CDR3 has 17 residues. The germline V gene encodes CDR1 MNHEY and CDR2 SMNVEV (reference sequence). The CDR3 loop reads CASTPGRDRGQTYEPSF. The CDR3 nucleotides are TGTGCCAGCACCCCCGGGAGGGACAGGGGACAAACCTACGAGCCGTCCTTC.

This chain uses TRBV5-1 with TRBJ2-3; D possibly corresponds to TRBD1 (6 bases). CDR1 is SGHRS and CDR2 is YFSETQ in the germline V gene. V was clipped by 4 bases and J by 2 bases, with 14 bases between them. This CDR3 is 15 amino acids long. The CDR3 DNA reads as TGCGCCAGCAGCGCTACGGGACACAACACAGATACGCAGTATTTT. Protein product: CASSATGHNTDTQYF.

The chain is built from TRBV19 and TRBJ2-7; D gene unclear. The germline V gene has CDR1 LNHDA and CDR2 SQIVND (reference sequence). The length of the CDR3 is 14 residues. Trimming took 7 bases from V and 7 from J, leaving 20 bases between them. CDR3 sequence reads: CASKSDGGSLEQYF. As DNA, the CDR3 is TGTGCCAGTAAATCCGATGGCGGTTCTTTGGAGCAGTACTTC.

V usage is TRBV15 and J usage is TRBJ2-1; TRBD2 matches at 10 bases. The CDR3 runs to 15 residues. The V gene end was trimmed by 0 bases and the J gene end by 13 bases; junction bases not matched to a gene: 9. Germline CDR1 reads LNHNV; CDR2 reads YYDKDF (reference sequence). CDR3 region: CATSRDKSGGAVQFF. CDR3 bases: TGTGCCACCAGCAGAGATAAGAGCGGGGGGGCCGTACAGTTCTTC.

The rearrangement uses TRBV7-3 and TRBJ2-3; no reliable D call. The germline V gene encodes CDR1 SGHTA and CDR2 FQGTGA. The V gene lost 1 base and the J gene lost 2 bases, with 7 bases spanning the gap. The CDR3 is made up of 14 amino acids. For the CDR3, the DNA is TGTGCCAGCAGCTTAATTGCGTCCACAGATACGCAGTATTTT. The encoded protein is CASSLIASTDTQYF.

The chain recombines TRBV19 with TRBJ2-7; 12 bases fit TRBD2. The V gene's germline CDR1 is LNHDA and CDR2 SQIVND (reference sequence). V shed 6 bases and J 6 bases; nucleotides not matched to a gene: 12. This CDR3 spans 16 amino acids. For the CDR3, the DNA is TGTGCCAGTAGATCAGATCGACTAGCGGGGGAGGGCGAGCAGTACTTC. Amino acid sequence: CASRSDRLAGEGEQYF.

This clone was detected a few times. This sequence joins TRBV28 and TRBJ2-1; weak D call: TRBD2 (7 bases). The V and J ends lost 10 bases and 1 base respectively, with 17 bases between them. The CDR3 consists of 15 residues. Germline V gene lookup returns CDR1 MDHEN and CDR2 SYDVKM. This CDR3 is CATIGGASSYNEQFF. CDR3 in DNA: TGTGCCACCATTGGGGGGGCCAGTTCCTACAATGAGCAGTTCTTC.

The chain is built from TRBV11-2 and TRBJ2-1; D unclear. Germline V gene sequence: CDR1 SGHAT, CDR2 FQNNGV. This CDR3 is 12 amino acids long. The V gene lost 1 base and the J gene lost 8 bases, with 6 bases spanning the gap. The CDR3 spells CASSLGGDEQFF. In DNA, the CDR3 is TGTGCCAGCAGCTTAGGAGGCGATGAGCAGTTCTTC. Supplemented by reference TRBV11-2 and TRBJ2-1, the full variable domain reads EAGVAQSPRYKIIEKRQSVAFWCNPISGHATLYWYQQILGQGPKLLIQFQNNGVVDDSQLPKDRFSAERLKGVDSTLKIQPAKLEDSAVYLCASSLGGDEQFFGPGTRLTVL.

This clone was counted a few times. The chain employs TRBV11-2 and TRBJ2-7, with 14 bases that match TRBD2. There are 15 residues in the CDR3. Germline V lookup: CDR1 SGHAT, CDR2 FQNNGV. J lost 2 bases, V lost 5 bases, and 2 bases had no gene match. The DNA of the CDR3 is TGTGCCAGCAGCCTGGGACTAGCGGGGGCCTACGAGCAGTACTTC. Its translation: CASSLGLAGAYEQYF.

V gene TRBV6-1 combines with J gene TRBJ2-7, with TRBD1 as a possible D gene (5 bases). The CDR3 is made up of 14 amino acids. CDR1 is MNHNS and CDR2 is SASEGT in the germline V gene. Trimming took 7 bases from V and 2 from J, leaving 15 bases between them. CDR3 amino acids: CASTVQDRTYEQYF. CDR3 in DNA: TGTGCCAGCACCGTACAGGATAGAACCTACGAGCAGTACTTC.

The chain combines TRBV18 with TRBJ2-1; TRBD2 agrees at 10 bases. The CDR3 is 15 residues long. CDR1 and CDR2 from the germline V gene are KGHSH and LQKENI. Trimming cost V 3 bases and J 7 bases; bases outside gene matches: 6. CDR3 in amino acids: CASSPLAGAWNEQFF. CDR3 nucleotides: TGTGCCAGCTCACCTCTAGCGGGGGCCTGGAATGAGCAGTTCTTC.

Here the CDR3 DNA reads TGTGCCAGCAGCTTAGATCGGGGCGGGGAGCTGTTTTTT. It encodes CASSLDRGGELFF. The V and J genes are TRBV11-3 and TRBJ2-2; a possible D gene is TRBD2 (5 bases). The germline CDR1 and CDR2 sequences are SGHNT and YENEEA. V shed 0 bases and J shed 7 bases, with 6 bases lying between them. CDR3 length: 13 amino acids. Full variable domain (outside the CDR3, taken from reference TRBV11-3 and TRBJ2-2): EAGVVQSPRYKIIEKKQPVAFWCNPISGHNTLYWYLQNLGQGPELLIRYENEEAVDDSQLPKDRFSAERLKGVDSTLKIQPAELGDSAVYLCASSLDRGGELFFGEGSRLTVL.

This chain connects TRBV5-1 to TRBJ2-2; the D gene is possibly TRBD2 (7 bases). Germline values: CDR1 SGHRS, CDR2 YFSETQ. V shed 1 base and J shed 7 bases, with 14 bases lying between them. The CDR3 is 15 amino acids. CDR3 sequence reads: CASSLLGGANGELFF. CDR3 DNA: TGCGCCAGCAGCTTGCTGGGGGGGGCGAACGGGGAGCTGTTTTTT.